These 16 T cell receptor beta chains were all obtained from the same sample, sequenced in a study of blood T cell repertoires in COVID-19. The protocol was immunoSEQ multiplex PCR, while the TCRdb copy is restricted to in-frame clones and leaves out a portion. The data show about 51,000 clones, roughly 88% seen once. Input material: peripheral blood. Source of these receptors: a man aged 50-59 years with active COVID-19.

The chain employs TRBV6-2 or TRBV6-3 and TRBJ1-4; 7 bases line up with TRBD1. The ends lost 3 bases at V and 10 bases at J; junction bases unmatched: 5. CDR1 is MNHEY and CDR2 is SVGEGT in the germline V gene. CDR3 length: 13 residues. The CDR3 bases are TGTGCCAGCAGTTATACGGGACAGAGAAAACTGTTTTTT. It is translated as CASSYTGQRKLFF.

This rearrangement joins TRBV6-5 to TRBJ1-4, with TRBD1 matching 7 bases. Germline assignment: CDR1 MNHEY and CDR2 SVGAGI. Trimming at V came to 8 bases and at J to 5 bases, leaving 5 bases not matched to a gene. CDR3 size: 13 residues. CDR3 sequence (DNA): TGTGCCAGCGATCCGGGACAGAATGAAAAACTGTTTTTT. As protein: CASDPGQNEKLFF.

The V and J genes are TRBV9 and TRBJ2-2, with TRBD1 matching over 8 bases. Germline CDR1 is SGDLS and CDR2 is YYNGEE. This CDR3 has 15 amino acids. Trimming took 3 bases from V and 3 from J; bases not matched to a gene: 4. In DNA, the CDR3 is TGTGCCAGCAGCGATCGACAGGGGTACACCGGGGAGCTGTTTTTT. This codes for CASSDRQGYTGELFF.

The chain is built from TRBV5-4 and TRBJ2-1; D may be TRBD2 (5 bases). CDR3 length equals 14 residues. In germline, CDR1 is SGHNT, CDR2 YYREEE (reference sequence). V dropped 4 bases and J dropped 8 bases, with 16 bases sitting between them. CDR3 bases: TGTGCCAGCAGCCCCACCCATTTGGGAGATGAGCAGTTCTTC. Protein sequence: CASSPTHLGDEQFF.

The chain carries TRBV5-1 and TRBJ1-3; TRBD1 agrees at 7 bases. This CDR3 contains 16 residues. From germline, CDR1 is SGHRS and CDR2 YFSETQ. Trimming at V came to 4 bases and at J to 0 bases, leaving 7 bases not matched to a gene. CDR3 DNA sequence: TGCGCCAGCAGCAGGGGGGACAGTTACTCTGGAAACACCATATATTTT. Residues: CASSRGDSYSGNTIYF.

The chain carries TRBV4-3 and TRBJ1-1, with TRBD1 as a possible D gene (5 bases). This CDR3 contains 15 residues. The V and J ends lost 1 base and 5 bases respectively, with 14 bases between them. CDR1 is LGHNA, CDR2 YSLEER, per germline. In DNA form, the CDR3 reads TGCGCCAGCAGCCAAGCTGGTCAGGGAGGTACTGAAGCTTTCTTT. Amino acid sequence: CASSQAGQGGTEAFF.

The chain carries TRBV24-1 and TRBJ2-1; D remains ambiguous. This CDR3 is built from 11 residues. In germline, CDR1 is KGHDR, CDR2 SFDVKD. Trimming cost V 6 bases and J 9 bases, with 8 bases left between them. CDR3: CATSFSGEQFF. CDR3 bases: TGTGCCACCAGTTTTAGTGGTGAGCAGTTCTTC.

This chain links TRBV6-2 or TRBV6-3 with TRBJ2-4, with TRBD2 identical over 13 bases. Trimming cost V 0 bases and J 11 bases; bases outside gene matches: 7. This CDR3 contains 16 residues. Looked up from germline, CDR1 is MNHEY and CDR2 is SVGEGT. The CDR3 coding sequence is TGTGCCAGCAGTTACTCCGGGACTAGCGGGACCCAACTTCAGTACTTC. Translated: CASSYSGTSGTQLQYF.

CDR3 protein: CASSYRGRTQGTQYF. CDR3 DNA sequence: TGTGCCAGCAGTTACAGGGGCCGGACACAAGGAACGCAGTATTTT. The chain carries TRBV28 and TRBJ2-3, with 7 bases matching TRBD1. The CDR3 is 15 residues long. The germline V gene has CDR1 MDHEN and CDR2 SYDVKM. V lost 4 bases and J lost 9; bases outside the gene matches: 13.

V is TRBV6-6 and J is TRBJ2-1; 8 bases agree with TRBD2. There are 15 residues in the CDR3. J was trimmed by 5 bases and V by 5 bases; bases with no gene match: 8. Germline lookup yields CDR1 MNHNY and CDR2 SVGAGI (reference sequence). This chain's CDR3 is CASSTGLGLDNEQFF. The CDR3 nucleotides are TGTGCCAGCAGTACGGGACTAGGACTTGACAATGAGCAGTTCTTC.

The V call is TRBV4-2, the J call TRBJ2-7, with 12 positions matching TRBD2. Trimming cost V 0 bases and J 3 bases; bases outside gene matches: 3. The CDR3 loop spans 16 amino acids. The germline CDR1 and CDR2 sequences are LGHNA and YNFKEQ. Here the CDR3 reads CASSQEQTSGGYEQYF. The DNA for the CDR3 is TGTGCCAGCAGCCAAGAGCAGACTAGCGGGGGCTACGAGCAGTACTTC.

The chain uses TRBV7-2 and TRBJ2-5; D gene unclear. V was trimmed by 6 bases and J by 4 bases, leaving 6 bases between them. CDR3 length: 11 residues. Per germline, CDR1 SGHTA and CDR2 FQGNSA. CDR3 in amino acids: CASRAGETQYF. The CDR3 DNA reads as TGTGCCAGCAGAGCCGGAGAGACCCAGTACTTC.

Concerning this clone: At one end the junction does not follow the germline gene, possibly because of a read error. V is TRBV6-5 and J is TRBJ1-4, with 9 bases fitting TRBD1. Germline assignment: CDR1 MNHEY and CDR2 SVGAGI. The CDR3 spans 15 residues. The CDR3 DNA is TGTGCCAGCAGCCGGGCCGGGACAGGGTCTTTGAGAATTGTTTTT. This codes for CASSRAGTGSLRIVF.

The chain carries TRBV6-1 and TRBJ2-7, with D unclear. The CDR3 has 18 amino acids. Trimming cost V 0 bases and J 2 bases, with 20 bases left between them. Germline CDR1 MNHNS, CDR2 SASEGT. CDR3 in DNA: TGTGCCAGCAGTGAAGCGCTGGGTAGCTCCCCTTCCCCCTACGAGCAGTACGTC. Protein: CASSEALGSSPSPYEQYV.

The chain joins TRBV19 to TRBJ2-1; 13 positions match TRBD2. The V and J ends lost 5 bases and 3 bases, in that order; junction bases with no gene match: 4. The CDR3 length is 16 residues. Germline assignment: CDR1 LNHDA and CDR2 SQIVND (reference sequence). In nucleotides, the CDR3 is TGTGCCAGTAGTGTAGGACTAGCGGGAGACTACAATGAGCAGTTCTTC. Translated: CASSVGLAGDYNEQFF.

The chain joins TRBV12-3 or TRBV12-4 to TRBJ1-1, with D perhaps TRBD1 (6 bases). The CDR3 has 13 residues. The V gene lost 10 bases and the J gene lost 0 bases, with 12 bases spanning the gap. This chain's CDR3 is CANRQEMNTEAFF. CDR3 sequence (DNA): TGTGCCAACCGACAGGAGATGAACACTGAAGCTTTCTTT.